This note documents a single TCR beta chain sequence. The specificity of this receptor is unknown. No clone much larger than this one lies a single base away; base qualities are absent. The record originates from a study of blood T cell repertoires in COVID-19 (dated by TCRdb to about 2020). Broadly, across the study: Collaborator samples came from the United States, Italy and Spain and covered acute and convalescent phases of COVID-19. The repertoires were made available in a free public database intended to serve as a resource for research on the immune response to SARS-CoV-2. The material from the prospective study consisted of cDNA or gDNA derived from T cells, B-cell-depleted T cells, or PBMCs. Where HLA class I and class II types were available, the types were taken from metadata supplied by the sample provider, not from assay-based typing. Sample metadata almost always included a de-identified subject ID, COVID-19 status, age in years and sex. The samples were drawn from the first 160 participants of the ongoing ImmuneRACE study and from over 950 subjects provided by 6 global collaborators. Subjects who had been exposed to COVID-19, were actively infected with it, or had recovered from it provided the deeply sampled blood TCRbeta repertoires that made up the dataset.

Study-wide findings and limitations: The amount of clinical and demographic metadata varied by source and participant and was provided uncurated.

The germline V gene sets CDR1 to MNHEY and CDR2 to SVGAGI. The CDR3 starts with the cysteine, ends with the phenylalanine, and has 15 residues. Only CDR3 DNA is held: 45 bases, read in frame from base 1. V is trimmed back by 6 bases and J by 5 bases, and the junction contains 11 bases that no gene match accounts for. Enrolling through a virtual design, the prospective study's participants ranged in age from roughly 18 to 90 years and lived across 24 United States geographic areas. In the prospective study, participants were assigned to cohorts based on the clinical history participants reported in a screening survey and a study questionnaire. ImmuneRACE Cohort 3 recovered participants were defined by two consecutive negative NP/OP PCR tests, healthcare professional clearance, or symptom resolution. In the prospective study, mobile phlebotomists collected whole blood, serum and a nasopharyngeal or oropharyngeal swab from each participant. Prospective study participants could optionally give additional blood draws and questionnaires over a roughly 2-month period. Prospective study blood samples were shipped either frozen or at room temperature before DNA extraction.

The immunoSEQ Assay, a bias-controlled multiplex PCR, was used to amplify TCRbeta CDR3 regions from genomic DNA. As for the original processing: The number of nucleated cells in each sample was estimated by amplification of reference gene primers within the assay. Sequence reads were collapsed and filtered to measure the absolute abundance of every unique TCRbeta CDR3 rearrangement. For each sample, productive Simpson clonality was calculated as the square root of Simpson's diversity index over productive rearrangements. The source is immuneACCESS, and TCRdb retained only in-frame sequences with V and J called. Part of the clones is not carried over; for the studies checked, unresolved V genes explain less than half of this, and the remainder is unexplained. The V and J calls and clone size come from that table; D and trimming were worked out from the DNA. This sample holds 250,000 to 400,000 clones; about 89% were observed only once. The ten largest clonotypes hold 4.5% to 5.5% of the sample.

The chain couples TRBV6-5 to TRBJ2-3; TRBD2 lines up with 7 middle nucleotides. The clonotype was recovered from a man aged 55 to 69 who had recovered from COVID-19. Sequences were obtained from PBMCs or T cells enriched from blood (not recorded which). This receptor carries the CDR3 CASSPGGLGVDTQYF. Read as DNA, the sequence is TGTGCCAGCAGCCCCGGAGGACTAGGCGTAGATACGCAGTATTTT.